The 28 T cell receptor beta chains below come from one sample, sequenced in a study of blood T cell repertoires in COVID-19. This table comes from immunoSEQ multiplex PCR, and its TCRdb copy is limited to in-frame clones, with some not included. The table shows 120,000 to 150,000 clones, with about nine tenths occurring only once. Sequenced material: peripheral blood. Receptors were obtained from a man over 45 with active or convalescent COVID-19.

The chain recombines TRBV9 with TRBJ1-5, with D possibly matching TRBD1 (5 bases). The germline CDR1 and CDR2 sequences are SGDLS and YYNGEE. The CDR3 is 15 amino acids. V was shortened by 0 bases and J by 6 bases, with 13 bases between the two germline ends. The CDR3 reads CASSVDSGVGQPQHF. The CDR3 nucleotides read TGTGCCAGCAGCGTAGACTCGGGGGTTGGTCAGCCCCAGCATTTT.

V and J are TRBV18 and TRBJ2-6; 9 bases agree with TRBD1. Germline V CDR1 and CDR2: KGHSH, LQKENI. Losses at the gene ends were 2 bases for V and 3 bases for J; bases not matched to a gene: 11. CDR3 length equals 19 residues. CDR3 protein: CASSPGRGTGTSGANVLTF. In DNA form, the CDR3 reads TGTGCCAGCTCACCAGGGAGGGGGACAGGGACGAGTGGGGCCAACGTCCTGACTTTC.

The count of this clone is one. The chain uses TRBV19 and TRBJ2-4; 13 nucleotides match TRBD2. With V trimmed by 3 bases and J by 0 bases, 17 bases remained unmatched. The CDR3 length is 22 residues. CDR1 is LNHDA, CDR2 SQIVND, per germline (reference sequence). CDR3 loop: CASSITRTSGSGIRVAKNIQYF. DNA for the CDR3: TGTGCCAGTAGTATTACTCGGACTAGCGGGAGTGGTATTCGAGTAGCCAAAAACATTCAGTACTTC.

This rearrangement joins TRBV19 to TRBJ2-7; 9 bases fit TRBD2. The V segment lost 7 bases and the J segment 4 bases; nucleotides outside the gene matches: 20. Germline CDR1 is LNHDA and CDR2 is SQIVND (reference sequence). The CDR3 contains 18 residues. The CDR3 DNA follows: TGTGCCAGTACCCAGGCGGCTAGCGGGAACGATCGACCATACGAGCAGTACTTC. It translates to CASTQAASGNDRPYEQYF. The full variable domain, completed using reference TRBV19 and TRBJ2-7, is DGGITQSPKYLFRKEGQNVTLSCEQNLNHDAMYWYRQDPGQGLRLIYYSQIVNDFQKGDIAEGYSVSREKKESFPLTVTSAQKNPTAFYLCASTQAASGNDRPYEQYFGPGTRLTVT.

The V call is TRBV6-6, the J call TRBJ2-6; D remains ambiguous. Germline V gives CDR1 MNHNY, CDR2 SVGAGI (reference sequence). V lost 6 bases, J lost 2 bases, and 26 bases lay in between. This CDR3 is built from 20 residues. The chain's CDR3 is CASSLRGPVPLVPGANVLTF. The CDR3 DNA is TGTGCCAGCAGCCTCCGCGGCCCCGTTCCCCTCGTCCCTGGGGCCAACGTCCTGACTTTC.

The chain employs TRBV18 and TRBJ2-7; weak D call: TRBD2 (6 bases). The CDR3 is 14 residues long. V shed 0 bases and J shed 4 bases, with 10 bases lying between them. CDR1 is KGHSH and CDR2 is LQKENI in the germline V gene. The DNA for the CDR3 is TGTGCCAGCTCACCACCTGAGGGGAGGTACGAGCAGTACTTC. Translated, it gives CASSPPEGRYEQYF.

The chain employs TRBV7-3 and TRBJ2-3, with D possibly TRBD1 on 6 matching bases. Deletions cut 0 bases from V and 1 base from J, with 8 bases between. Germline CDR1 and CDR2: SGHTA and FQGTGA. CDR3 size: 15 residues. CDR3 DNA sequence: TGTGCCAGCAGCTTAACCCCAGGGGGCACAGATACGCAGTATTTT. Its translation: CASSLTPGGTDTQYF. The full variable domain, completed using reference TRBV7-3 and TRBJ2-3, is GAGVSQTPSNKVTEKGKYVELRCDPISGHTALYWYRQSLGQGPEFLIYFQGTGAADDSGLPNDRFFAVRPEGSVSTLKIQRTERGDSAVYLCASSLTPGGTDTQYFGPGTRLTVL.

V usage is TRBV28 and J usage is TRBJ1-3, with 7 bases aligning to TRBD1. V lost 6 bases to trimming and J lost 0 bases; unmatched junction nucleotides: 2. The CDR3 runs 14 residues. The germline CDR1 and CDR2 sequences are MDHEN and SYDVKM. CDR3 bases: TGTGCCAGCAGACAGGGGAGCTCTGGAAACACCATATATTTT. It yields the protein CASRQGSSGNTIYF.

This rearrangement joins TRBV3-1 (or the pseudogene TRBV3-2) to TRBJ2-6; unclear D gene. V lost 2 bases and J lost 0, with 5 bases in between. Germline V gene sequence: CDR1 LGHDT, CDR2 YNNKEL (reference sequence). This CDR3 has 15 residues. The CDR3 loop reads CASSQPSSGANVLTF. In DNA, the CDR3 is TGTGCCAGCAGCCAACCTAGCTCTGGGGCCAACGTCCTGACTTTC.

The chain is built from TRBV11-3 and TRBJ2-2; D may be TRBD1 (6 bases). The CDR3 runs 15 residues. V was cut by 5 bases and J by 1 base, with 11 bases left in between. Per germline, CDR1 SGHNT and CDR2 YENEEA. The CDR3 is CASSGRDKNTGELFF. CDR3 sequence (DNA): TGTGCCAGCAGCGGCCGGGACAAGAACACCGGGGAGCTGTTTTTT.

J is TRBJ2-1 and V is TRBV19; 9 bases map to TRBD2. The CDR3 has 16 residues. V dropped 6 bases and J dropped 0; count of bases not matched to a gene: 6. Germline V gene data show CDR1 as LNHDA and CDR2 as SQIVND (reference sequence). The CDR3 region is CASRSSGSPSYNEQFF. The CDR3 bases are TGTGCCAGTAGGAGTAGCGGGAGTCCCTCCTACAATGAGCAGTTCTTC.

The CDR3 here is CASSRGPGTGRNNEQFF. In DNA, the CDR3 is TGTGCCAGCAGTAGGGGGCCAGGGACAGGGAGAAACAATGAGCAGTTCTTC. The chain couples TRBV6-2 or TRBV6-3 to TRBJ2-1, with 9 bases fitting TRBD1. The CDR3 spans 17 residues. CDR1 and CDR2 from the germline V gene are MNHEY and SVGEGT. V lost 5 bases, J lost 5 bases, and 13 bases stayed unmatched.

The chain carries TRBV5-1 and TRBJ1-2; D unresolved. V lost 4 bases, J lost 6 bases, and 7 bases lay in between. The CDR3 runs to 11 residues. Per germline, CDR1 SGHRS and CDR2 YFSETQ. CDR3 sequence: CASSPGDGYTF. CDR3 coding DNA: TGCGCCAGCAGCCCCGGGGATGGCTACACCTTC.

The V and J genes are TRBV11-2 and TRBJ2-2, with TRBD1 matching 7 bases. Looked up from germline, CDR1 is SGHAT and CDR2 is FQNNGV. There are 15 residues in the CDR3. With V trimmed by 5 bases and J by 5 bases, 8 bases remained unmatched. The chain's CDR3 is CASSPRQGSTGELFF. CDR3 coding DNA: TGTGCCAGCAGCCCCCGACAGGGATCGACCGGGGAGCTGTTTTTT. The variable domain in full, completed from reference TRBV11-2 and TRBJ2-2, reads EAGVAQSPRYKIIEKRQSVAFWCNPISGHATLYWYQQILGQGPKLLIQFQNNGVVDDSQLPKDRFSAERLKGVDSTLKIQPAKLEDSAVYLCASSPRQGSTGELFFGEGSRLTVL.

The rearrangement links TRBV19 to TRBJ2-7; 7 nucleotides match TRBD1. The J segment lost 1 base and the V segment lost 4 bases, leaving 4 bases of the junction unmatched. The CDR3 has 14 residues. CDR1 is LNHDA and CDR2 is SQIVND in the germline V gene (reference sequence). The CDR3 DNA reads TGTGCCAGTAGTACCCCGACAGGGTCCTACGAGCAGTACTTC. It codes for CASSTPTGSYEQYF.

Details on this clone: The sample holds other DNA sequences that translate to the same CDR3. The rearrangement joins TRBV6-5 to TRBJ2-7, with 13 bases lining up with TRBD2. The CDR3 has 15 residues. Germline loops: CDR1 MNHEY, CDR2 SVGAGI. V lost 9 bases and J lost 0; bases outside the gene matches: 5. CDR3 DNA sequence: TGTGCCAGTAGGACTAGCGGGAGAAGCTCCTACGAGCAGTACTTC. It translates to CASRTSGRSSYEQYF.

This rearrangement joins TRBV6-5 to TRBJ2-7, with D unresolved. The germline V gene has CDR1 MNHEY and CDR2 SVGAGI. V dropped 2 bases and J dropped 9 bases, with 20 bases sitting between them. The CDR3 consists of 15 residues. CDR3 bases: TGTGCCAGCAGTTACGGCTCAGGCAGTTCTACGAGGCAGTACTTC. This gives the protein CASSYGSGSSTRQYF.

The gene calls are TRBV6-6 and TRBJ1-4; D possibly corresponds to TRBD1 (6 bases). V lost 5 bases to trimming and J lost 0 bases, with 19 bases between them. Germline CDR1 MNHNY, CDR2 SVGAGI (reference sequence). This CDR3 spans 18 amino acids. The DNA of the CDR3 is TGTGCCAGCAGTCCCTCCGCCAGGGGTCTTGCAACTAATGAAAAACTGTTTTTT. Amino acids: CASSPSARGLATNEKLFF.

The CDR3 DNA sequence: TGTGCCACCAGCCTTGCGGGTGACGGCCTCCAGGCGACCCAGTACTTC. Residues: CATSLAGDGLQATQYF. J is TRBJ2-5 and V is TRBV24-1; tentative D call: TRBD2 (5 bases). V dropped 7 bases and J dropped 7 bases, with 24 bases sitting between them. The CDR3 covers 16 residues. Germline CDR1 and CDR2: KGHDR and SFDVKD.

The chain couples TRBV5-8 to TRBJ2-7, with D hard to call. In germline, CDR1 is SGHTS, CDR2 YDEGEE. The CDR3 is 12 residues long. The V and J ends lost 1 base and 6 bases respectively, with 8 bases between them. The CDR3 reads CASSLFRAEQYF. As DNA, the CDR3 is TGTGCCAGCAGCTTGTTTAGAGCCGAGCAGTACTTC.

V usage is TRBV18 and J usage is TRBJ1-5, with 10 bases identical to TRBD1. Germline CDR1 reads KGHSH; CDR2 reads LQKENI. The CDR3 contains 14 residues. The junction had 0 bases not matched to a gene; V was cut back by 2 bases and J by 5 bases. The CDR3 coding sequence is TGTGCCAGCTCACCAGGGACAGGGGATCAGCCCCAGCATTTT. It is translated as CASSPGTGDQPQHF.

The chain joins TRBV6-2 or TRBV6-3 to TRBJ2-6, with 8 bases matching TRBD1. There are 18 residues in the CDR3. V shed 6 bases, J shed 0 bases, and the junction held 10 bases outside the gene matches. CDR1 and CDR2 (germline): MNHEY, SVGEGT. The DNA for the CDR3 is TGTGCCAGCAGCCAACTGACAGGGGCCCTCTCTGGGGCCAACGTCCTGACTTTC. Its translation is CASSQLTGALSGANVLTF.

V usage is TRBV7-8 and J usage is TRBJ1-1, with no clear D. Germline lookup yields CDR1 SGHVS and CDR2 FQNEAQ. The V end lost 5 bases, the J end lost 10 bases, and 17 bases lay between the germline ends. The CDR3 length is 13 residues. CDR3 nucleotide sequence: TGTGCCAGCAGCCCAGGTGGTTCTGCCGGAGCTTTCTTT. Residues: CASSPGGSAGAFF.

Remarks on this clone: The junction departs from germline at one end; a sequencing error may be responsible. The chain carries TRBV4-3 and TRBJ2-1, with a tentative D call TRBD2 (5 bases). CDR1 is LGHNA and CDR2 is YSLEER in the germline V gene. The CDR3 totals 13 residues. Here the CDR3 DNA reads TGCGCCAGCAGTGGGGAGAAAAGCGGAATGCCCCTCTTC. This translates into CASSGEKSGMPLF.

The V gene is TRBV24-1, the J gene TRBJ2-3, with 7 positions matching TRBD2. CDR1 is KGHDR, CDR2 SFDVKD, per germline. J gave up 4 bases and V 5 bases, and 8 bases lay outside the gene matches. This CDR3 comprises 15 residues. CDR3: CATSGEGVAPDTQYF. The CDR3 DNA is TGTGCCACCAGTGGGGAGGGAGTGGCGCCAGATACGCAGTATTTT.

J is TRBJ2-1 and V is TRBV5-1; 15 bases are a match to TRBD2. The CDR3 runs to 16 residues. Trimming took 3 bases from V and 6 from J; bases not matched to a gene: 4. Germline V gene sequence: CDR1 SGHRS, CDR2 YFSETQ. Written as DNA, the CDR3 is TGCGCCAGCAGCTCGACGGGACTAGCGGGAGGCAATGAGCAGTTCTTC. Translating gives CASSSTGLAGGNEQFF. Full variable domain (missing parts from reference TRBV5-1 and TRBJ2-1): KAGVTQTPRYLIKTRGQQVTLSCSPISGHRSVSWYQQTPGQGLQFLFEYFSETQRNKGNFPGRFSGRQFSNSRSEMNVSTLELGDSALYLCASSSTGLAGGNEQFFGPGTRLTVL.

The V and J genes are TRBV28 and TRBJ1-6, with no clear D. The V and J ends lost 3 bases and 3 bases respectively, with 9 bases between them. CDR3 size: 15 residues. Per germline, CDR1 MDHEN and CDR2 SYDVKM. Here the CDR3 reads CASSFGGLYNSPLHF. Written as DNA, the CDR3 is TGTGCCAGCAGTTTCGGCGGACTCTATAATTCACCCCTCCACTTT.

On this clone: The junction departs from the called germline gene at one end, perhaps through a read error. The chain combines TRBV6-1 with TRBJ1-4; 7 positions agree with TRBD1. Per germline, CDR1 MNHNS and CDR2 SASEGT. The CDR3 extends over 15 amino acids. CDR3 in amino acids: CASREGQAGREKLFF. DNA for the CDR3: TGTGCCAGCAGGGAAGGACAGGCTGGACGGGAAAAACTGTTTTTT.